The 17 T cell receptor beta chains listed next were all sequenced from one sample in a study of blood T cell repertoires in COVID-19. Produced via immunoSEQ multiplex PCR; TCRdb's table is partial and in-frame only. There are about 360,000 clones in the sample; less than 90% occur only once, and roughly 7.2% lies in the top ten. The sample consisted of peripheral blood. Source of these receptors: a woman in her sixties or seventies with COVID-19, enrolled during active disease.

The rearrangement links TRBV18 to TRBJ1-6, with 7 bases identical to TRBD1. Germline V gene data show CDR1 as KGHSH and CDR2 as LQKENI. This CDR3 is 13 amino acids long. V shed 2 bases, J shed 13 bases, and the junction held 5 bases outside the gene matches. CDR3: CASSPSGQAPLHF. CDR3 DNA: TGTGCCAGCTCACCATCAGGACAGGCCCCCCTCCACTTT.

CDR3 coding DNA: TGCGCCAGCAGCCAAGATCACAGGGGAAATCAGCCCCAGCATTTT. Translating it yields CASSQDHRGNQPQHF. J is TRBJ1-5 and V is TRBV4-3, with 7 bases lining up with TRBD1. The CDR3 runs to 15 residues. J gave up 4 bases and V 0 bases, and 3 bases lay outside the gene matches. Germline CDR1 and CDR2: LGHNA and YSLEER.

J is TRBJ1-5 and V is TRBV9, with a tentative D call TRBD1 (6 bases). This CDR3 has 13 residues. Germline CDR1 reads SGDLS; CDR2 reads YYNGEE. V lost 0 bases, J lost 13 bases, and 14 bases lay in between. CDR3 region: CASSVDVGGRQHF. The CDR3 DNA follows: TGTGCCAGCAGCGTAGATGTGGGGGGGCGGCAGCATTTT.

CDR3 in DNA: TGTGCCAGCAGCAAAGCGCTTTATGAGGCGGGGGGGCCACGTAATGAGCAGTTCTTC. This sequence encodes CASSKALYEAGGPRNEQFF. The rearrangement links TRBV21-1 to TRBJ2-1; the table's D gene call, TRBD2, was not cross checked with the DNA. TRBV21-1 is labeled a pseudogene. The CDR3 runs 19 residues.

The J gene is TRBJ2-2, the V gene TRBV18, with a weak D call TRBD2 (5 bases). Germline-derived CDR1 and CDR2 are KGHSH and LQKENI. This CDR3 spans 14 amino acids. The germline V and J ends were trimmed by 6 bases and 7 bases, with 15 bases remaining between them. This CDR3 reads CASSPNMEVGELFF. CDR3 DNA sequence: TGTGCCAGCTCTCCGAACATGGAGGTCGGGGAGCTGTTTTTT.

The CDR3 protein is CASSDPLNEKLFF. The CDR3 DNA is TGTGCCAGCAGTGACCCCCTGAATGAAAAACTGTTTTTT. V and J are TRBV6-4 and TRBJ1-4; D ambiguous. Between the trimmed V and J ends, which lost 2 bases and 5 bases, there was a span of 6 bases. The CDR3 runs to 13 residues. Germline-derived CDR1 and CDR2 are MRHNA and SNTAGT.

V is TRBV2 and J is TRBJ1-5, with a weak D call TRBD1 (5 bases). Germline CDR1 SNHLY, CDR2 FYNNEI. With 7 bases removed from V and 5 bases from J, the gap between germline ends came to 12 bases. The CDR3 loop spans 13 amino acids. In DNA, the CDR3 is TGTGCCAGCAATCAGGGTTCGGATCAGCCCCAGCATTTT. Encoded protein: CASNQGSDQPQHF.

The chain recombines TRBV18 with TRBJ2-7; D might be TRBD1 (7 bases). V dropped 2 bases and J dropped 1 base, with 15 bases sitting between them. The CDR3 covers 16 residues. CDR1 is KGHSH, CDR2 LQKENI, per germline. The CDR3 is CASSPGGRGASYEQYF. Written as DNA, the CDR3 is TGTGCCAGCTCACCAGGGGGCAGGGGGGCATCCTACGAGCAGTACTTC.

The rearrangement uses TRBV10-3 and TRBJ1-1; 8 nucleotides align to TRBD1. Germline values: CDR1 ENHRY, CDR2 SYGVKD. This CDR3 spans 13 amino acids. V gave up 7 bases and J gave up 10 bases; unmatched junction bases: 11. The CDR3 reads CAIKAGGTGGAFF. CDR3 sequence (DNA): TGTGCCATCAAGGCAGGGGGCACCGGTGGAGCTTTCTTT.

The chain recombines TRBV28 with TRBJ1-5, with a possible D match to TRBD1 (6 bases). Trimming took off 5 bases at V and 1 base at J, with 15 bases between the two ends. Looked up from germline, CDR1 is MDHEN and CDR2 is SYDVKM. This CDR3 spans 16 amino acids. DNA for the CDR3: TGTGCCAGCAGTGCCCTACAGGGATCAAGCAATCAGCCCCAGCATTTT. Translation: CASSALQGSSNQPQHF.

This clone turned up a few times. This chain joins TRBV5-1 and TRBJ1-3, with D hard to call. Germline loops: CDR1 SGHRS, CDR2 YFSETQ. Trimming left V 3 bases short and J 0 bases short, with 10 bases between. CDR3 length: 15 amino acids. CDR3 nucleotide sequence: TGCGCCAGCAGCTCCGTGGCCACCTCTGGAAACACCATATATTTT. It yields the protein CASSSVATSGNTIYF.

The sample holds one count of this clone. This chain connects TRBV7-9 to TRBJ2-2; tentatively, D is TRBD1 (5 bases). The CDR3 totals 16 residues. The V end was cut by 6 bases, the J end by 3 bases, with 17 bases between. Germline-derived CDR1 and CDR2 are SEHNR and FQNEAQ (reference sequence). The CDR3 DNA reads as TGTGCCAGCAGGGGCCCAGGACACGGATACACCGGGGAGCTGTTTTTT. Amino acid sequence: CASRGPGHGYTGELFF.

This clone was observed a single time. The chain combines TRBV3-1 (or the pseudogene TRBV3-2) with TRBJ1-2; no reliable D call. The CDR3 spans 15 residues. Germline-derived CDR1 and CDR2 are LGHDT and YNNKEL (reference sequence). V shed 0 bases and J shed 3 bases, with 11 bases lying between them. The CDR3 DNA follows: TGTGCCAGCAGCCAAGAGGCATTTTTTGACTATGGCTACACCTTC. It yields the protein CASSQEAFFDYGYTF.

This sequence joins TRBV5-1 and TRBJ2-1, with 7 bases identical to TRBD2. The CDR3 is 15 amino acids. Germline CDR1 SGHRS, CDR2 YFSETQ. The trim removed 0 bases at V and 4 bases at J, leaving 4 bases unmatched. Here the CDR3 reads CASSLVSSGYNEQFF. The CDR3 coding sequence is TGCGCCAGCAGCTTGGTCAGTAGCGGGTACAATGAGCAGTTCTTC.

The CDR3 spells CASSPLGYHEQYF. In nucleotides, the CDR3 is TGTGCCAGCAGTCCACTCGGGTACCACGAGCAGTACTTC. V gene TRBV6-2 or TRBV6-3 combines with J gene TRBJ2-7; D remains unclear. V lost 5 bases to trimming and J lost 5 bases, with 13 bases between them. The CDR3 length is 13 residues. CDR1 and CDR2 from the germline V gene are MNHEY and SVGEGT.

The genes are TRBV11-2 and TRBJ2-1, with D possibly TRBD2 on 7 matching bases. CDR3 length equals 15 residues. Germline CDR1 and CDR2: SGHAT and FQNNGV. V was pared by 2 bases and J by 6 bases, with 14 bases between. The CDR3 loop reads CASSLWGGPRNEQFF. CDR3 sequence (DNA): TGTGCCAGCAGCTTATGGGGGGGGCCCCGCAATGAGCAGTTCTTC.

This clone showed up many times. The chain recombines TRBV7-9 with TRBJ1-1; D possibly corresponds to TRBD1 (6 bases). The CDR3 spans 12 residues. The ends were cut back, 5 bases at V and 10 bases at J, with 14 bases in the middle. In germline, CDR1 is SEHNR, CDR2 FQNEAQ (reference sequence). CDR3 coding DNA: TGTGCCAGCAGCACGTTCAGGGGCACAGCTTTCTTT. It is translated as CASSTFRGTAFF.